The present entry profiles one T cell receptor beta chain with its context. Its target is unknown. V trimming: 3 bases; J trimming: 1 base; junction bases outside the gene matches: 1. This CDR3 is built from 13 residues. Germline V lookup: CDR1 DFQATT, CDR2 SNEGSKA (reference sequence). The second PCR ran roughly 7 to 12 cycles with a sample-barcoded 5' primer and J-beta primers. In TCRdb, the 5' RACE reads were re-called with MiXCR into one record per CDR3 protein. The table lists 270,000 or so distinct CDR3 sequences, 27% of them singletons. Donors were systemically healthy Caucasian individuals from Russia aged 6 to 90 years. The data were obtained in a study of blood T cells in healthy people across ages. General study findings and limits: Relative to aged donors, long-lived donors carried more naive CD4+ cells and displayed higher diversity.

J is TRBJ2-5 and V is TRBV20-1; 8 bases are shared with TRBD1. This TCR came from a woman in her 70s in good health. Specimen: blood. CDR3 nucleotide sequence: TGCAGTGCTAGGGACAGGGCCCAAGAGACCCAGTACTTC. This codes for CSARDRAQETQYF.